The T cell receptor beta chain described here comes from a study of shared clonotypes between healthy human individuals. The protocol was immunoSEQ multiplex PCR, while the TCRdb copy is restricted to in-frame clones and leaves out a portion. The sample lists about half a million clones, around 77% occurring once. The CDR3 covers 11 residues. Trimming stripped 1 base from V and 8 bases from J, with 3 bases between. Germline V gives CDR1 MGHRA, CDR2 YSYEKL. V usage is TRBV4-1 and J usage is TRBJ2-1; D is unresolved. The sample comprised PBMCs. The origin of this receptor is a woman in her thirties or forties in good health. Some clones in this sample may be carry-over from other donors' samples. CDR3 protein: CASSQVHEQFF. In DNA form, the CDR3 reads TGCGCCAGCAGCCAAGTCCATGAGCAGTTCTTC.